This TCR beta chain was recovered during a study of blood T cell repertoires in COVID-19. At the level of the study: The United States, Italy and Spain supplied acute and convalescent COVID-19 samples. PBMCs, B-cell-depleted T cells, or T cells provided the cDNA or gDNA that made up the material.

In germline, CDR1 is SGHRS, CDR2 YFSETQ. The CDR3 has 20 amino acids. V lost 4 bases to trimming and J lost 0 bases, with 26 bases between them. Original analysis: The authors estimated nucleated cell counts from reference gene primer amplification. Sequencing used immunoSEQ multiplex PCR; TCRdb keeps in-frame clones, though not all of them. V and J calls and clone size are given by that table; D and trimming were obtained from the DNA. The sample lists roughly 350,000 clones; more than 70% were seen once. Seattle's enrolled individuals joined amid active infection and were then monitored longitudinally.

The clonotype was recovered from a woman in her 70s with COVID-19, enrolled during active disease. Sequencing was performed on peripheral blood. This rearrangement joins TRBV5-1 to TRBJ2-1; tentative D call: TRBD1 (6 bases). The CDR3 spells CASSTRTADFLPFSYNEQFF. DNA of the CDR3: TGCGCCAGCAGCACCCGGACAGCCGACTTTCTCCCTTTCTCCTACAATGAGCAGTTCTTC. Filled out from reference TRBV5-1 and TRBJ2-1, the complete variable domain reads KAGVTQTPRYLIKTRGQQVTLSCSPISGHRSVSWYQQTPGQGLQFLFEYFSETQRNKGNFPGRFSGRQFSNSRSEMNVSTLELGDSALYLCASSTRTADFLPFSYNEQFFGPGTRLTVL.